A single sample gave rise to the 5 T cell receptor beta chains below, sequenced in a study of identical twins. A single record per CDR3 protein comes from TCRdb applying MiXCR to the 5' RACE reads. The data contain some 590,000 distinct CDR3 sequences, 9% to 10% of them seen just once; the ten biggest clones take up roughly 3.2%. This same sample was also taken into another study, of yellow fever vaccine responses in identical twins.

The sequencing sample was made of PBMCs. These receptors were collected from a woman younger than 30 in good health.

This clonotype was seen only a few times. The rearrangement links TRBV20-1 to TRBJ1-2; 7 nucleotides agree with TRBD1. Germline V CDR1 and CDR2: DFQATT, SNEGSKA (reference sequence). Germline trimming cut 6 bases from V and 2 bases from J; bases unmatched to any gene: 3. This CDR3 is built from 12 residues. CDR3 bases: TGCAGTGCCGCACAGGGGAACTATGGCTACACCTTC. Protein sequence: CSAAQGNYGYTF.

This clonotype was observed many times. This sequence joins TRBV28 and TRBJ2-3; possibly TRBD2 for D (5 bases). Deletions cut 5 bases from V and 6 bases from J, with 18 bases between. Germline V gives CDR1 MDHEN, CDR2 SYDVKM. The CDR3 is 15 amino acids. For the CDR3, the DNA is TGTGCCAGCAGTGAGGGAAGGTCCGATATGGATACGCAGTATTTT. Translation gives CASSEGRSDMDTQYF.

This clonotype appeared many times. The rearrangement links TRBV20-1 to TRBJ2-1; D remains ambiguous. The germline CDR1 and CDR2 sequences are DFQATT and SNEGSKA (reference sequence). Trimming removed 6 bases from V and 5 bases from J, with 11 bases in between. The CDR3 sequence is 12 residues long. CDR3 protein: CSAPDLDNEQFF. The CDR3 DNA is TGCAGTGCACCCGACCTAGACAATGAGCAGTTCTTC.

Ten or more counts support this clonotype. The rearrangement uses TRBV3-1 and TRBJ2-1; D gene ambiguous. The CDR3 runs to 14 residues. Germline values: CDR1 LGHDT, CDR2 YNNKEL (reference sequence). Deletions cut 2 bases from V and 13 bases from J, with 18 bases between. In nucleotides, the CDR3 is TGTGCCAGCAGCCAACCCCAGTCCCGAAACCACCAGTTCTTC. It yields the protein CASSQPQSRNHQFF.

A few counts support this clonotype. The CDR3: CASSQIGQGGTNTGELFF. The CDR3 bases are TGTGCCAGCAGCCAAATTGGACAGGGAGGAACAAACACCGGGGAGCTGTTTTTT. The chain joins TRBV4-2 to TRBJ2-2, with 8 bases aligning to TRBD1. The V gene end was trimmed by 2 bases and the J gene end by 2 bases; junction bases not matched to a gene: 10. Germline assignment: CDR1 LGHNA and CDR2 YNFKEQ. The CDR3 has 18 amino acids.